This is a list of T cell receptor beta chains from one sample in a study of blood T cell repertoires in COVID-19. Only in-frame clones appear in the TCRdb table, and some are missing; sequencing was by immunoSEQ multiplex PCR. The sample lists approximately 270,000 clones; 70% to 90% were seen once. The sample comprised peripheral blood. These receptors all stem from a woman aged 70-85 years with acute or convalescent COVID-19. Each CDR3 is given with its conserved first and last residue. The D gene is left open where the match is weak. Some rows have no size entry. The others give once, few or many, or a class for an expanded clone.

d_call: TRBD1
j_call: TRBJ1-4
v_call: TRBV15
clone_size: NA
cdr3_aa: CATSSGQGRTEKLFF
cdr3_nt: TGTGCCACCAGCAGCGGACAGGGCCGTACTGAAAAACTGTTTTTT

d_call: NA
j_call: TRBJ2-2
v_call: TRBV5-6
clone_size: NA
cdr3_aa: CASSLASGELFF
cdr3_nt: TGTGCCAGCAGCTTGGCCTCCGGGGAGCTGTTTTTT

d_call: NA
j_call: TRBJ1-6
v_call: TRBV6-5
clone_size: NA
cdr3_aa: CASSYGAGQNNSPLHF
cdr3_nt: TGTGCCAGCAGTTACGGGGCCGGACAGAATAATTCACCCCTCCACTTT

d_call: NA
j_call: TRBJ1-1
v_call: TRBV3-1/TRBV3-2
clone_size: NA
cdr3_aa: CASRQGGHTEAFF
cdr3_nt: TGTGCCAGCAGACAGGGAGGGCACACTGAAGCTTTCTTT

d_call: NA
j_call: TRBJ2-2
v_call: TRBV5-1
clone_size: NA
cdr3_aa: CASSLTGIGELFF
cdr3_nt: TGCGCCAGCAGCCTCACAGGGATCGGGGAGCTGTTTTTT

d_call: NA
j_call: TRBJ1-5
v_call: TRBV19
clone_size: NA
cdr3_aa: CASSISQGYNQPQHF
cdr3_nt: TGTGCCAGTAGTATTAGCCAGGGCTACAATCAGCCCCAGCATTTT

d_call: NA
j_call: TRBJ1-1
v_call: TRBV13
clone_size: NA
cdr3_aa: CASSLGRGNTEAFF
cdr3_nt: TGTGCCAGCAGCTTAGGCAGGGGAAACACTGAAGCTTTCTTT

d_call: NA
j_call: TRBJ2-1
v_call: TRBV7-8
clone_size: NA
cdr3_aa: CASSPRWYSYNEQFF
cdr3_nt: TGTGCCAGCAGCCCGCGGTGGTACTCCTACAATGAGCAGTTCTTC

d_call: NA
j_call: TRBJ1-2
v_call: TRBV2
clone_size: NA
cdr3_aa: CASSEGPGLHYGYTF
cdr3_nt: TGTGCCAGCAGTGAGGGGCCGGGACTTCACTATGGCTACACCTTC

d_call: NA
j_call: TRBJ1-3
v_call: TRBV10-1
clone_size: NA
cdr3_aa: CASSEPGSGNTIYF
cdr3_nt: TGCGCCAGCAGTGAGCCAGGCTCTGGAAACACCATATATTTT

d_call: TRBD2
j_call: TRBJ2-3
v_call: TRBV5-1
clone_size: NA
cdr3_aa: CASSGGGSSDTQYF
cdr3_nt: TGCGCCAGCAGCGGCGGGGGTAGCTCAGATACGCAGTATTTT

d_call: NA
j_call: TRBJ2-1
v_call: TRBV2
clone_size: NA
cdr3_aa: CASSRWGATGNEQFF
cdr3_nt: TGTGCCAGCAGCCGCTGGGGAGCCACGGGAAATGAGCAGTTCTTC

d_call: NA
j_call: TRBJ1-1
v_call: TRBV10-3
clone_size: NA
cdr3_aa: CAISGSEGLSTTEAFF
cdr3_nt: TGTGCCATCAGTGGATCGGAGGGGTTGTCGACCACTGAAGCTTTCTTT

d_call: NA
j_call: TRBJ1-2
v_call: TRBV3-1/TRBV3-2
clone_size: NA
cdr3_aa: CASSHASQTYGYTF
cdr3_nt: TGTGCCAGCAGCCATGCTTCCCAGACTTATGGCTACACCTTC

d_call: NA
j_call: TRBJ2-7
v_call: TRBV29-1
clone_size: NA
cdr3_aa: CSVGALYEQYF
cdr3_nt: TGCAGCGTTGGGGCGCTCTACGAGCAGTACTTC

d_call: TRBD1
j_call: TRBJ2-5
v_call: TRBV6-5
clone_size: NA
cdr3_aa: CASSTTGFGETQYF
cdr3_nt: TGTGCCAGCAGCACGACAGGGTTTGGAGAGACCCAGTACTTC

d_call: NA
j_call: TRBJ2-6
v_call: TRBV10-3
clone_size: NA
cdr3_aa: CAISEFTGSSGANVLTF
cdr3_nt: TGTGCCATCAGTGAGTTTACAGGGAGCTCTGGGGCCAACGTCCTGACTTTC

d_call: TRBD1
j_call: TRBJ1-4
v_call: TRBV6-1
clone_size: NA
cdr3_aa: CASSEAGTGIEKLFF
cdr3_nt: TGTGCCAGCAGTGAAGCGGGGACAGGGATTGAAAAACTGTTTTTT

d_call: NA
j_call: TRBJ1-3
v_call: TRBV3-1/TRBV3-2
clone_size: NA
cdr3_aa: CASSRTTTSSGNTIYF
cdr3_nt: TGTGCCAGCAGCCGCACCACAACATCCTCTGGAAACACCATATATTTT

d_call: NA
j_call: TRBJ1-3
v_call: TRBV7-2
clone_size: NA
cdr3_aa: CASSANTGSGNTIYF
cdr3_nt: TGTGCCAGCAGCGCCAACACAGGCTCTGGAAACACCATATATTTT

d_call: TRBD2
j_call: TRBJ2-3
v_call: TRBV29-1
clone_size: once
cdr3_aa: CSIVPAGATTDTQYF
cdr3_nt: TGCAGCATTGTCCCAGCGGGGGCCACCACAGATACGCAGTATTTT

d_call: NA
j_call: TRBJ2-7
v_call: TRBV19
clone_size: NA
cdr3_aa: CASNPEPSSYEQYF
cdr3_nt: TGTGCCTCCAACCCAGAACCAAGCTCCTACGAGCAGTACTTC

d_call: NA
j_call: TRBJ1-3
v_call: TRBV11-3
clone_size: NA
cdr3_aa: CAEWAGGNTIYF
cdr3_nt: TGTGCCGAGTGGGCGGGGGGAAACACCATATATTTT

d_call: NA
j_call: TRBJ1-6
v_call: TRBV10-3
clone_size: NA
cdr3_aa: CAISESQTANSPLHF
cdr3_nt: TGTGCCATCAGTGAGTCTCAGACAGCCAATTCACCCCTCCACTTT

d_call: NA
j_call: TRBJ1-2
v_call: TRBV13
clone_size: few
cdr3_aa: CASSLEAGGYTF
cdr3_nt: TGTGCCAGCAGCTTGGAGGCGGGAGGCTACACCTTC

d_call: NA
j_call: TRBJ1-2
v_call: TRBV7-8
clone_size: NA
cdr3_aa: CASRPPAGVYGYTF
cdr3_nt: TGTGCCAGCAGACCACCCGCAGGGGTTTATGGCTACACCTTC

d_call: NA
j_call: TRBJ2-1
v_call: TRBV27
clone_size: few
cdr3_aa: CASSNSGQGNEQFF
cdr3_nt: TGTGCCAGCAGTAACTCGGGGCAGGGGAATGAGCAGTTCTTC

d_call: TRBD2
j_call: TRBJ2-3
v_call: TRBV15
clone_size: NA
cdr3_aa: CATSTNLAGGTDTQYF
cdr3_nt: TGTGCCACCAGCACGAACCTAGCGGGGGGCACAGATACGCAGTATTTT

d_call: TRBD1
j_call: TRBJ2-5
v_call: TRBV24-1
clone_size: NA
cdr3_aa: CATSDSTGIETQYF
cdr3_nt: TGTGCCACCAGTGACTCGACAGGGATAGAGACCCAGTACTTC

d_call: NA
j_call: TRBJ1-2
v_call: TRBV6-5
clone_size: NA
cdr3_aa: CASRPSTAVGGYTF
cdr3_nt: TGTGCCAGCAGGCCCTCGACAGCTGTTGGTGGCTACACCTTC

d_call: NA
j_call: TRBJ2-3
v_call: TRBV7-3
clone_size: NA
cdr3_aa: CASSLRGQTEDTQYF
cdr3_nt: TGTGCCAGCAGCTTAAGGGGGCAGACCGAAGATACGCAGTATTTT

d_call: TRBD2
j_call: TRBJ2-5
v_call: TRBV9
clone_size: NA
cdr3_aa: CASSSGTSGGVQETQYF
cdr3_nt: TGTGCCAGCAGCTCCGGGACTAGCGGGGGGGTCCAAGAGACCCAGTACTTC

d_call: NA
j_call: TRBJ2-1
v_call: TRBV18
clone_size: NA
cdr3_aa: CASSPPSVEARSQFF
cdr3_nt: TGTGCCAGCTCACCGCCAAGCGTGGAGGCCCGGTCTCAGTTCTTC

d_call: NA
j_call: TRBJ1-5
v_call: TRBV7-8
clone_size: NA
cdr3_aa: CASSLAGSHQPQHF
cdr3_nt: TGTGCCAGCAGCTTAGCAGGGAGCCATCAGCCCCAGCATTTT

d_call: TRBD2
j_call: TRBJ2-3
v_call: TRBV3-1/TRBV3-2
clone_size: NA
cdr3_aa: CASSQDSGGRTDTQYF
cdr3_nt: TGTGCCAGCAGCCAAGACAGCGGGGGGCGCACAGATACGCAGTATTTT

d_call: NA
j_call: TRBJ1-1
v_call: TRBV6-1
clone_size: few
cdr3_aa: CASSVQPPGQTTTEAFF
cdr3_nt: TGTGCCAGCAGTGTACAACCTCCCGGACAGACAACCACTGAAGCTTTCTTT

d_call: TRBD1
j_call: TRBJ2-3
v_call: TRBV6-5
clone_size: NA
cdr3_aa: CASRRDSLPTDTQYF
cdr3_nt: TGTGCCAGCAGAAGGGACAGCTTGCCCACAGATACGCAGTATTTT

d_call: NA
j_call: TRBJ1-4
v_call: TRBV27
clone_size: NA
cdr3_aa: CASSKRPSEKLFF
cdr3_nt: TGTGCCAGCAGTAAGCGGCCCAGTGAAAAACTGTTTTTT

d_call: TRBD1
j_call: TRBJ1-1
v_call: TRBV5-6
clone_size: NA
cdr3_aa: CASSFDRGAEAFF
cdr3_nt: TGTGCCAGCAGCTTTGACAGGGGAGCTGAAGCTTTCTTT

d_call: NA
j_call: TRBJ1-1
v_call: TRBV6-5
clone_size: NA
cdr3_aa: CASSYRRGAGTEAFF
cdr3_nt: TGTGCCAGCAGTTACCGGAGGGGTGCCGGCACTGAAGCTTTCTTT

d_call: NA
j_call: TRBJ1-3
v_call: TRBV10-3
clone_size: NA
cdr3_aa: CATRAGGGVEYTIYF
cdr3_nt: TGTGCCACCCGGGCTGGAGGTGGGGTAGAATACACCATATATTTT